This T cell receptor (beta chain) was captured in a study of shared T cell receptors in the human thymus. TCRdb's table, derived via immunoSEQ multiplex PCR, lists solely in-frame clones and lacks some. The table includes hundreds of thousands of clones, roughly 88% detected once. Concerning this clone itself: Other DNA sequences in the sample encode the same CDR3.

The sample was also linked to a second study, of human thymus T cells. From that study: Among the donors, all were healthy Finnish infants having corrective surgery for congenital heart defects. Resections removed during corrective heart surgery provided the thymus tissue used.

Sequencing was carried out using thymocytes. This sequence originates from a boy under two years old with a congenital heart defect.

The DNA of the CDR3 is TGCGCCAGCAGCTTAACTAGCGGGAGGGGAAATGAGCAGTTCTTC. It is translated as CASSLTSGRGNEQFF. The rearrangement links TRBV5-1 to TRBJ2-1; 13 positions agree with TRBD2. The ends lost 2 bases at V and 7 bases at J; junction bases unmatched: 3. This CDR3 spans 15 amino acids. Germline-derived CDR1 and CDR2 are SGHRS and YFSETQ.